A selection of T cell receptor beta chains follows, all from one sample in a study of control samples from healthy donors and cancer patients. TCRdb keeps only in-frame clones here, not all; method: immunoSEQ multiplex PCR. Of 150,000 or so clones in the sample, approximately 94% were seen once. Sequenced: blood. Receptors originate from a man aged 40-55 years in good health. The CDR3 runs from the conserved cysteine through the conserved F or W. D genes are given only for firm matches. Not all rows give a size; the values are once, few, many and, for expanded clones, a class.

cdr3_aa | cdr3_nt | j_call | clone_size | v_call | d_call
CASSLGDAREKLFF | TGTGCCAGCAGCTTGGGGGATGCACGAGAAAAACTGTTTTTT | TRBJ1-4 | NA | TRBV5-4 | NA
CASLKTGGYDEQYF | TGTGCCAGCCTCAAGACAGGGGGGTATGACGAGCAGTACTTC | TRBJ2-7 | NA | TRBV25-1 | TRBD1
CATSDPSREGDQETQYF | TGTGCCACCAGTGATCCGAGTCGAGAGGGGGACCAAGAGACCCAGTACTTC | TRBJ2-5 | NA | TRBV24-1 | NA
CASSQVGFTGELFF | TGCGCCAGCAGCCAAGTCGGGTTCACCGGGGAGCTGTTTTTT | TRBJ2-2 | NA | TRBV4-3 | NA
CASSPRQGLNTGELFF | TGTGCCAGCAGTCCCCGACAGGGCCTGAACACCGGGGAGCTGTTTTTT | TRBJ2-2 | NA | TRBV28 | TRBD1
CASSSETQAGGSYNEQFF | TGTGCCAGCAGCTCCGAGACCCAAGCGGGAGGGTCCTACAATGAGCAGTTCTTC | TRBJ2-1 | NA | TRBV11-3 | TRBD2
CASSVGDRDTEAFF | TGTGCCAGCAGCGTCGGGGACAGGGACACTGAAGCTTTCTTT | TRBJ1-1 | once | TRBV7-3 | TRBD1
CASTGQSSYEQYF | TGTGCCAGCACGGGTCAAAGCTCCTACGAGCAGTACTTC | TRBJ2-7 | NA | TRBV6-5 | NA
CASSLLGGGTYEQYF | TGTGCCAGCAGCCTGCTGGGTGGAGGGACCTACGAGCAGTACTTC | TRBJ2-7 | NA | TRBV5-6 | NA
CASSFRGTNTGELFF | TGTGCCAGCAGCTTTAGAGGGACGAACACCGGGGAGCTGTTTTTT | TRBJ2-2 | NA | TRBV5-6 | NA
CASSVVPGPGEPQHF | TGTGCCAGCAGCGTCGTACCGGGACCCGGGGAGCCCCAGCATTTT | TRBJ1-5 | NA | TRBV9 | NA
CASSVSSGKLFF | TGTGCCAGCAGTGTATCTTCGGGAAAACTGTTTTTT | TRBJ1-4 | once | TRBV6-2/TRBV6-3 | NA
CATSRDLGQGASYGYTF | TGTGCCACCAGCAGAGATTTGGGGCAGGGGGCCTCCTATGGCTACACCTTC | TRBJ1-2 | NA | TRBV15 | TRBD1
CATSDPLNYEQYF | TGTGCCACCAGTGATCCCCTCAACTACGAGCAGTACTTC | TRBJ2-7 | NA | TRBV24-1 | NA
CASSERGGRPDTQYF | TGTGCCAGCAGCGAGAGGGGCGGGAGGCCAGATACGCAGTATTTT | TRBJ2-3 | NA | TRBV9 | TRBD2
CASSQGLAVPQWNNEQFF | TGTGCCAGCAGCCAAGGGCTAGCGGTGCCCCAATGGAACAATGAGCAGTTCTTC | TRBJ2-1 | few | TRBV4-2 | TRBD2
CASRAPTGGSGELFF | TGTGCCAGCCGGGCTCCGACAGGGGGAAGCGGGGAGCTGTTTTTT | TRBJ2-2 | NA | TRBV28 | TRBD1
CASSIAGDQPQHF | TGTGCCAGTAGTATAGCAGGAGATCAGCCCCAGCATTTT | TRBJ1-5 | NA | TRBV19 | NA
CATSDSGGTDTQYF | TGTGCCACCAGTGATAGCGGGGGCACAGATACGCAGTATTTT | TRBJ2-3 | once | TRBV24-1 | TRBD2
CATSEPDRGPYGYTF | TGTGCCACCAGTGAACCCGACAGGGGGCCCTATGGCTACACCTTC | TRBJ1-2 | NA | TRBV24-1 | TRBD1
CASSRGQGGEKLFF | TGTGCCAGCAGCCGCGGACAGGGTGGTGAAAAACTGTTTTTT | TRBJ1-4 | NA | TRBV5-8 | TRBD1
CASSVEGGSPGELFF | TGTGCCAGCAGCGTAGAAGGGGGTTCCCCCGGGGAGCTGTTTTTT | TRBJ2-2 | NA | TRBV9 | NA
CASSHQQGASDEQFF | TGCGCCAGCAGCCACCAACAGGGGGCATCGGATGAGCAGTTCTTC | TRBJ2-1 | NA | TRBV4-1 | TRBD1
CASSPPQGGTDTQYF | TGTGCCAGCTCACCACCCCAGGGTGGCACAGATACGCAGTATTTT | TRBJ2-3 | NA | TRBV18 | NA
CASSVDGGLNKNIQYF | TGTGCCAGCAGCGTAGACGGGGGCCTTAACAAAAACATTCAGTACTTC | TRBJ2-4 | NA | TRBV9 | NA
CASSVDLFNEQFF | TGTGCCAGCAGTGTCGACTTATTTAATGAGCAGTTCTTC | TRBJ2-1 | NA | TRBV25-1 | NA
CASSPQTGSNQPQHF | TGTGCCAGCAGCCCGCAGACAGGTAGCAATCAGCCCCAGCATTTT | TRBJ1-5 | NA | TRBV5-5 | NA
CSVEERWYGYTF | TGCAGCGTTGAGGAAAGGTGGTATGGCTACACCTTC | TRBJ1-2 | once | TRBV29-1 | NA
CASSLVLDRGLYNEQFF | TGTGCCAGCAGCTTAGTTTTGGACAGGGGGCTCTACAATGAGCAGTTCTTC | TRBJ2-1 | NA | TRBV7-2 | TRBD1
CASSPRQVQETQYF | TGTGCCAGCAGCCCCCGACAGGTGCAAGAGACCCAGTACTTC | TRBJ2-5 | NA | TRBV9 | NA
CASSLGRGANTEAFF | TGTGCCAGCAGCTTAGGCCGGGGGGCGAACACTGAAGCTTTCTTT | TRBJ1-1 | NA | TRBV13 | NA
CASGSGGVEQYF | TGTGCCAGCGGTTCAGGGGGCGTCGAGCAGTACTTC | TRBJ2-7 | NA | TRBV27 | TRBD1
CASSKRGPGKSPLHF | TGTGCCAGCAGCAAAAGGGGGCCAGGAAAATCACCCCTCCACTTT | TRBJ1-6 | NA | TRBV21-1 | NA
CASSLSDGGNTIYF | TGTGCCAGCAGCTTATCGGACGGTGGAAACACCATATATTTT | TRBJ1-3 | NA | TRBV11-2 | NA
CASSRTSGRGTDTQYF | TGTGCCAGCAGCAGGACTAGCGGGAGGGGAACAGATACGCAGTATTTT | TRBJ2-3 | NA | TRBV7-8 | TRBD2
CASSYPGTGLSDTIYF | TGTGCCAGCAGTTATCCCGGGACAGGCCTCTCCGACACCATATATTTT | TRBJ1-3 | NA | TRBV7-2 | TRBD1
CASSEHGYTF | TGTGCCAGCAGTGAACATGGCTACACCTTC | TRBJ1-2 | NA | TRBV6-1 | NA